This T cell receptor (beta chain) was captured by sequencing in a study of T cell repertoires in cytomegalovirus infection. Overall study results and limits: Across the ex vivo response, the dominant clonotypes were HLA-C-restricted CMV-specific TCR beta clonotypes.

TCRdb itself ran the reads through MiXCR, one entry per CDR3 protein. This table holds roughly 500,000 distinct CDR3 sequences, under 55% found once. Points on this clonotype: The antigen remains unidentified.

Sequencing was performed on cultured PBMCs, taken from culture after CMV antigen stimulation. The receptor was derived from a human donor in good health (CMV status not recorded). Some clones in this sample may be carry-over from other donors' samples.

The CDR3 DNA follows: TGTGCCAGTATCTCCGGGACAAATAGCAATCAGCCCCAGCATTTT. Its protein product is CASISGTNSNQPQHF. This chain connects TRBV19 to TRBJ1-5; D perhaps matches TRBD1 (6 bases). This CDR3 spans 15 amino acids. V lost 7 bases to trimming and J lost 0 bases, with 13 bases between them. Germline CDR1 is LNHDA and CDR2 is SQIVND (reference sequence).